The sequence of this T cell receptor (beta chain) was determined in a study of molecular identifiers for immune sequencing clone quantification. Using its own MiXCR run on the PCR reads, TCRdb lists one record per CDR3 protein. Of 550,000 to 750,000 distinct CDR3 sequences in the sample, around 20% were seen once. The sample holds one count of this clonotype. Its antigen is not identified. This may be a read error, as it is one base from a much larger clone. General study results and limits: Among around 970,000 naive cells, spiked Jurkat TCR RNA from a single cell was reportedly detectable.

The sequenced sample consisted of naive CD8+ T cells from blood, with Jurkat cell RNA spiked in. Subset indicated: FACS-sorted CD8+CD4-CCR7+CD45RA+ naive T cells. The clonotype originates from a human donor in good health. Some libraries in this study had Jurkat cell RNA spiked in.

This chain's CDR3 is CASSLPSRSRDEQFF. Written as DNA, the CDR3 is TGTGCCAGCAGCCTCCCTAGCAGGAGTAGGGATGAGCAGTTCTTC. The V gene is TRBV25-1, the J gene TRBJ2-1, with a tentative D call TRBD2 (5 bases). The CDR3 loop spans 15 amino acids. Per the germline V gene, CDR1 is MGHDK and CDR2 is SYGVNS. Trimming cost V 6 bases and J 8 bases, with 20 bases left between them.